This T cell receptor beta chain was retrieved from a study of cytomegalovirus exposure and HLA in healthy donors. General study points: By a later analysis, the bulk of CMV-associated TCR beta chains appeared HLA-restricted. A few V segments could not be told apart, such as TRBV6-2 and TRBV6-3, and were left out.

PCR amplification relied on 60 Vbeta primers (plus 13 Jbeta primers). Method: immunoSEQ multiplex PCR; TCRdb's copy keeps in-frame clones and lacks some. The specimen's table records 80,000 to 95,000 clones. CDR1 and CDR2 from the germline V gene are SGHRS and YFSETQ. This CDR3 comprises 14 residues. Trimming left V 4 bases short and J 6 bases short, with 13 bases between. In the case of this clone: Its specificity is unknown.

The TCR was taken from a woman aged 30 to 39 in good health and CMV-seronegative. The specimen was PBMCs. The V and J genes are TRBV5-1 and TRBJ1-4; D call uncertain. For the CDR3, the DNA is TGCGCCAGCAGCGTGGAAAGGCAGGATGAAAAACTGTTTTTT. Translating gives CASSVERQDEKLFF.